This T cell receptor (beta chain) derives from a study of control samples from healthy donors and cancer patients. Repertoires were generated with immunoSEQ multiplex PCR, while TCRdb's copy carries only in-frame clones and drops some. The data hold around 150,000 clones, with roughly 95% observed a single time. This TCR came from a woman in her twenties or thirties in good health. Sequencing was carried out using blood.

The CDR3 nucleotides read TGTGCCAGCAGCCAAGCTGCAAGCGGTCAGCCCCAGCATTTT. Protein product: CASSQAASGQPQHF. The chain links TRBV3-1 (or the pseudogene TRBV3-2) to TRBJ1-5; D gene ambiguous. Trimming stripped 1 base from V and 6 bases from J, with 10 bases between. The CDR3 sequence is 14 residues long. Per germline, CDR1 LGHDT and CDR2 YNNKEL (reference sequence).